Listed below are T cell receptor beta chains from one sample, sequenced in a study of cytomegalovirus exposure and HLA in healthy donors. TCRdb keeps only in-frame clones here, not all; method: immunoSEQ multiplex PCR. Of some 100,000 clones listed, approximately 81% are singletons. Sequencing was carried out using PBMCs. Receptor source: a male donor in good health and CMV-seropositive. The CDR3 runs from the conserved cysteine through the conserved F or W. A D gene is named only where the DNA matches it firmly. Size tells how often a clone was seen (once, few, many) or the class of an expanded clone, and some rows leave it out.

TRBV5-1	once	TRBD1	TRBJ2-7	CASRPSLRGDRGEQYF	TGCGCCAGCCGCCCCTCATTACGGGGTGACAGGGGGGAGCAGTACTTC
TRBV7-8	.	.	TRBJ2-3	CASSSIQGRDTQYF	TGTGCCAGCAGCTCGATACAGGGACGAGATACGCAGTATTTT
TRBV28	.	.	TRBJ1-1	CASPGDTEAFF	TGTGCCTCCCCCGGGGATACCGAAGCTTTCTTT
TRBV11-3	.	TRBD1	TRBJ2-7	CASSLGGQGDHEQYF	TGTGCCAGCAGCCTAGGGGGACAGGGGGACCACGAGCAGTACTTC
TRBV18	.	TRBD1	TRBJ1-5	CASSPGQGGNQPQHF	TGTGCCAGCTCTCCCGGACAGGGAGGCAATCAGCCCCAGCATTTT
TRBV4-1	.	TRBD1	TRBJ2-7	CASSQGQGEYEQYF	TGCGCCAGCAGCCAGGGACAGGGGGAATACGAGCAGTACTTC
TRBV29-1	once	TRBD1	TRBJ2-1	CSVDPGQGYVFEQFF	TGCAGCGTTGACCCGGGACAGGGCTACGTCTTTGAGCAGTTCTTC
TRBV5-6	.	TRBD1	TRBJ2-1	CASSSGTGVSNEQFF	TGTGCCAGCAGCTCCGGGACAGGGGTGAGCAATGAGCAGTTCTTC
TRBV29-1	.	TRBD1	TRBJ1-1	CSVGGQGVGSEAFF	TGCAGCGTAGGCGGACAGGGGGTCGGCTCTGAAGCTTTCTTT
TRBV18	.	.	TRBJ1-1	CASSEIFGGSEAFF	TGTGCCAGCTCAGAGATTTTTGGGGGGTCTGAAGCTTTCTTT
TRBV21-1	.	.	TRBJ1-5	CASSKRDSYYLSNQPQHF	TGTGCCAGCAGCAAAAGGGACAGCTACTATCTTAGCAATCAGCCCCAGCATTTT
TRBV11-2	.	TRBD2	TRBJ2-1	CASSSVAGSYNEQFF	TGTGCCAGCAGCTCGGTAGCGGGATCCTACAATGAGCAGTTCTTC
TRBV5-1	.	.	TRBJ2-2	CASSLTGSNTGELFF	TGCGCCAGCAGCTTGACAGGTTCTAACACCGGGGAGCTGTTTTTT
TRBV5-1	.	TRBD1	TRBJ2-1	CASSTPGQYNEQFF	TGCGCCAGCAGCACCCCGGGACAGTACAATGAGCAGTTCTTC
TRBV6-6	.	.	TRBJ1-3	CASSAGPRRNTIYF	TGTGCCAGCAGTGCGGGACCCAGGAGAAACACCATATATTTT
TRBV27	.	.	TRBJ2-7	CASSRGTASSYEQYF	TGTGCCAGCAGTCGCGGGACGGCCAGCTCCTACGAGCAGTACTTC
TRBV6-5	.	TRBD1	TRBJ2-7	CASSWGQGPYEQYF	TGTGCCAGCAGTTGGGGACAGGGACCCTACGAGCAGTACTTC
TRBV7-2	.	.	TRBJ2-1	CASSLEAGYYNEQFF	TGTGCCAGCAGCTTAGAGGCGGGGTACTACAATGAGCAGTTCTTC
TRBV27	.	.	TRBJ2-2	CASSFQGSSNTGELFF	TGTGCCAGCAGTTTTCAGGGATCTTCGAACACCGGGGAGCTGTTTTTT
TRBV15	.	TRBD2	TRBJ2-3	CATSRDPLAGGADTQYF	TGTGCCACCAGCAGAGATCCCCTAGCGGGGGGGGCAGATACGCAGTATTTT
TRBV29-1	few	.	TRBJ2-7	CSVSHPGRARVDSYEQYF	TGCAGCGTTTCCCACCCGGGCAGGGCTAGGGTTGACAGCTACGAGCAGTACTTC
TRBV20-1	.	.	TRBJ2-7	CSARGRYEQYF	TGCAGTGCTAGGGGGCGCTACGAGCAGTACTTC
TRBV7-9	.	TRBD1	TRBJ2-7	CASSLGPGGPSSYEQYF	TGTGCCAGCAGCTTAGGACCAGGGGGCCCCAGCTCCTACGAGCAGTACTTC
TRBV6-5	.	TRBD1	TRBJ1-5	CASRGQSYNQPQHF	TGTGCCAGCAGGGGACAGTCCTACAATCAGCCCCAGCATTTT
TRBV6-1	.	TRBD1	TRBJ1-6	CASSESGTGGRPLHF	TGTGCCAGCAGTGAAAGTGGGACAGGGGGTAGACCCCTCCACTTT
TRBV9	.	TRBD1	TRBJ1-1	CASGTWPTGGNTEAFF	TGTGCCAGCGGGACATGGCCGACAGGGGGCAACACTGAAGCTTTCTTT
TRBV19	.	TRBD1	TRBJ2-4	CASTSTPGGSGNIQYF	TGTGCCAGTACCTCCACCCCAGGGGGCTCCGGAAACATTCAGTACTTC
TRBV5-8	.	.	TRBJ2-7	CASSLGHSYEQYF	TGTGCCAGCAGCTTGGGGCACTCCTACGAGCAGTACTTC
TRBV18	.	.	TRBJ2-1	CASSPQDRGGINEQFF	TGTGCCAGCTCACCGCAAGACAGGGGAGGGATTAATGAGCAGTTCTTC
TRBV10-3	.	.	TRBJ2-7	CAISGGLPHYEQYF	TGTGCCATCAGTGGGGGACTTCCCCACTACGAGCAGTACTTC
TRBV5-1	.	TRBD1	TRBJ1-2	CASSFQGAFGGYTF	TGCGCCAGCAGCTTTCAGGGGGCATTCGGAGGCTACACCTTC
TRBV19	few	TRBD2	TRBJ2-7	CASSMGPSGGIYEQYF	TGTGCCAGTAGTATGGGTCCTAGCGGGGGGATTTACGAGCAGTACTTC
TRBV2	.	TRBD1	TRBJ2-7	CASKSGTGGREQYF	TGTGCCAGTAAGAGCGGGACAGGGGGCCGCGAGCAGTACTTC
TRBV15	.	TRBD1	TRBJ1-2	CATSRGGGDRGRDGYTF	TGTGCCACCAGCAGAGGGGGCGGGGACAGGGGGCGAGATGGCTACACCTTC
TRBV7-2	.	.	TRBJ1-5	CASSLVRGGQPQHF	TGTGCCAGCAGCTTGGTCAGGGGCGGCCAGCCCCAGCATTTT
TRBV2	.	TRBD1	TRBJ1-4	CATYRGDGEKLFF	TGTGCCACCTACAGGGGCGATGGTGAAAAACTGTTTTTT
TRBV30	.	TRBD1	TRBJ1-2	CAWTPGAGTGSGYTF	TGTGCCTGGACTCCGGGGGCCGGGACAGGGTCTGGCTACACCTTC
TRBV7-6	.	.	TRBJ2-5	CASSPGSVETQYF	TGTGCCAGCAGCCCAGGTTCTGTGGAGACCCAGTACTTC
TRBV2	.	TRBD1	TRBJ1-2	CASSPDGTVNGYTF	TGTGCCAGCAGTCCGGACGGGACAGTTAATGGCTACACCTTC
TRBV4-3	few	TRBD2	TRBJ2-3	CASSQVNSGGSTDTQYF	TGCGCCAGCAGCCAAGTCAATAGCGGGGGTAGCACAGATACGCAGTATTTT
TRBV27	few	TRBD2	TRBJ2-5	CASSWDYQETQYF	TGTGCCAGCAGTTGGGACTATCAAGAGACCCAGTACTTC
TRBV5-1	.	.	TRBJ2-5	CASSPDSGETQYF	TGCGCCAGCAGTCCAGACAGCGGGGAGACCCAGTACTTC
TRBV5-3	.	TRBD2	TRBJ2-1	CARSRTSGGNNEQFF	TGTGCCAGAAGCAGGACTAGCGGGGGAAACAATGAGCAGTTCTTC
TRBV19	.	.	TRBJ1-5	CASTVGDSGQPQHF	TGTGCCAGTACTGTGGGGGACTCCGGTCAGCCCCAGCATTTT
TRBV7-2	.	TRBD1	TRBJ1-2	CASSLVGTGRNYGYTF	TGTGCCAGCAGCTTAGTGGGGACAGGGCGGAACTATGGCTACACCTTC
TRBV7-9	.	.	TRBJ2-5	CASSPEGVETQYF	TGTGCCAGCAGCCCCGAGGGGGTGGAGACCCAGTACTTC
TRBV12-5	.	.	TRBJ1-3	CASGVDAWGAIYF	TGTGCTAGTGGGGTTGACGCGTGGGGGGCCATATATTTT
TRBV19	.	TRBD2	TRBJ2-3	CASTTSGGPGDTQYF	TGTGCCAGTACGACTAGCGGGGGGCCTGGTGATACGCAGTATTTT
TRBV28	.	.	TRBJ1-1	CASSLTGMRTMNTEAFF	TGTGCCAGCAGTTTGACCGGGATGCGCACGATGAACACTGAAGCTTTCTTT
TRBV28	.	.	TRBJ1-3	CASSFTASGNTIYF	TGTGCCAGCAGTTTTACAGCCTCTGGAAACACCATATATTTT
TRBV13	.	.	TRBJ1-6	CASSLRRLSPLHF	TGTGCCAGCAGCCTTAGAAGACTGTCACCCCTCCACTTT
TRBV30	.	.	TRBJ1-3	CAWSTAGNTIYF	TGTGCCTGGAGTACAGCTGGAAACACCATATATTTT
TRBV29-1	.	TRBD1	TRBJ2-5	CSAPLGDRSPQETQYF	TGCAGCGCCCCACTGGGGGACAGGAGTCCCCAAGAGACCCAGTACTTC